The rows below give T cell receptor beta chains drawn from one sample of a study of shared clonotypes between healthy human individuals. Sequenced by immunoSEQ multiplex PCR; TCRdb stores in-frame clones only, minus some. Here the sample spans 70,000 to 95,000 clones, about 63% being singletons. Sequencing used memory CD8+ T cells sorted from blood. All receptors come from a man aged 25-40 years in good health. CDR3s include the opening cysteine and the closing phenylalanine or tryptophan. D genes are given only for firm matches.

len	v_gene	d_gene	j_gene	CDR3aa	CDR3nt
12	TRBV18	-	TRBJ2-7	CASSTRFGNQYF	TGTGCCAGCTCTACCAGGTTTGGCAATCAGTACTTC
17	TRBV7-8	-	TRBJ2-7	CASSLVAPPSKAFEQYF	TGTGCCAGCAGCTTAGTAGCCCCTCCGTCGAAAGCGTTCGAGCAGTACTTC
14	TRBV11-2	-	TRBJ2-1	CASSPSINYNEQFF	TGTGCCAGCAGCCCTAGCATAAACTACAATGAGCAGTTCTTC
16	TRBV7-9	-	TRBJ2-3	CASSLALSGGTDTQYF	TGTGCCAGCAGCTTAGCGTTGTCGGGAGGCACAGATACGCAGTATTTT
13	TRBV5-1	TRBD1	TRBJ1-2	CASSEVGTQGGTF	TGCGCCAGCAGTGAAGTCGGGACACAGGGGGGAACCTTC
10	TRBV6-6	-	TRBJ2-7	CASRAGEQYF	TGTGCCAGCAGGGCGGGCGAGCAGTACTTC
17	TRBV7-3	-	TRBJ1-5	CASSLNRTEGSNQPQHF	TGTGCCAGCAGCTTAAATCGGACTGAGGGTAGCAATCAGCCCCAGCATTTT
14	TRBV11-2	TRBD1	TRBJ2-5	CASSSFRGLQTQYF	TGTGCCAGCAGCTCTTTTAGGGGGCTACAGACCCAGTACTTC
15	TRBV4-1	-	TRBJ2-1	CASSQDLAVYNEQFF	TGCGCCAGCAGCCAAGACCTAGCAGTCTACAATGAGCAGTTCTTC
16	TRBV15	-	TRBJ1-4	CATSGLQETYNEKLFF	TGTGCCACCAGTGGCCTGCAGGAGACCTATAATGAAAAACTGTTTTTT